The sequence of this T cell receptor beta chain was determined in a study of OX40 agonist ivuxolimab in advanced cancers. Study conclusions and caveats: The CD4+ and CD8+ T cells in the blood had expanded clonally by week 6 at 0.1 to 3.0 mg/kg. Researchers report that CD8+ T cells had, on average, more expanded clones than CD4+.

The CDR3 totals 17 residues. Germline V gene data show CDR1 as MNHEY and CDR2 as SMNVEV (reference sequence). Losses at the gene ends were 4 bases for V and 0 bases for J; bases not matched to a gene: 7. Note on this clone: The antigen remains undetermined.

Sequencing used immunoSEQ multiplex PCR; TCRdb keeps in-frame clones, though not all of them. The sample consists of 100,000 or so clones, 95% to 97% of them appearing once. The rearrangement links TRBV27 to TRBJ2-1; 9 bases align to TRBD2. The sequence was collected from an adult with an advanced solid tumor such as melanoma, head and neck, liver or kidney cancer. The sequenced sample was CD4+ or CD8+ T cells sorted from blood, obtained in a trial of the OX40 agonist ivuxolimab. CDR3 amino acids: CASSSLAGPYSYNEQFF. The CDR3, as DNA: TGTGCCAGCAGTTCTCTAGCGGGACCCTACTCCTACAATGAGCAGTTCTTC.